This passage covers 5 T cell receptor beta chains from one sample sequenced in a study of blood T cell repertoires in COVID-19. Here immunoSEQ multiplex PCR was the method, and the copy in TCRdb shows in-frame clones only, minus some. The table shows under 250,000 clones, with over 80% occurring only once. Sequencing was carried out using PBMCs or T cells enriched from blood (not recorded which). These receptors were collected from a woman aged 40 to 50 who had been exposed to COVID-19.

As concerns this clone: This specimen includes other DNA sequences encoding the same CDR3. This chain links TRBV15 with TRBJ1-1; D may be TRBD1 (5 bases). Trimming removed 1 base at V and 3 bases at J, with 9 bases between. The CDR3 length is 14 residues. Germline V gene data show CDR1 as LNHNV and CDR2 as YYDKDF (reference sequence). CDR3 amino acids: CATSRGGEDTEAFF. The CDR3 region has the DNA TGTGCCACCAGCAGAGGGGGCGAGGACACTGAAGCTTTCTTT.

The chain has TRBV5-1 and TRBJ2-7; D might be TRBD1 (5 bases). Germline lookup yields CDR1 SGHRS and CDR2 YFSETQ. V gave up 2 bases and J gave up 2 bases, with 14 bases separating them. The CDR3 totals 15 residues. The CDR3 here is CASSFLSGLAYEQYF. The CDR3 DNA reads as TGCGCCAGCAGCTTCTTGTCAGGGTTGGCCTACGAGCAGTACTTC.

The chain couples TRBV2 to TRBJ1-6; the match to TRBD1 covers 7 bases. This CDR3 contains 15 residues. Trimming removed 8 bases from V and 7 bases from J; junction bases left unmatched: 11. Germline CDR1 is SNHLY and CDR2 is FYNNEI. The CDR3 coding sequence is TGTGCCAGCCTCAGGACAGGACTACTCAATTCACCCCTCCACTTT. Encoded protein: CASLRTGLLNSPLHF.

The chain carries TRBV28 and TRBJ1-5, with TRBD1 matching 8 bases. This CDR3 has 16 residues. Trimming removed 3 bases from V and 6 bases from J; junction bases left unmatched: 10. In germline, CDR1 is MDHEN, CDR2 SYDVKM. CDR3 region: CASSFTRGGTGQPQHF. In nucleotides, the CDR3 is TGTGCCAGCAGTTTCACACGGGGAGGGACAGGTCAGCCCCAGCATTTT. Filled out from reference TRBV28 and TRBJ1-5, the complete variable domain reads DVKVTQSSRYLVKRTGEKVFLECVQDMDHENMFWYRQDPGLGLRLIYFSYDVKMKEKGDIPEGYSVSREKKERFSLILESASTNQTSMYLCASSFTRGGTGQPQHFGDGTRLSIL.

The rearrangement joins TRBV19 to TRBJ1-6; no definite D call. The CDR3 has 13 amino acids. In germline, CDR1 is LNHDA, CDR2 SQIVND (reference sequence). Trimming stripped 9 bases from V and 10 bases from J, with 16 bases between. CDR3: CASLAGYGSPLHF. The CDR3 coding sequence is TGTGCCAGCCTCGCGGGGTACGGATCACCCCTCCACTTT.